This entry lists 7 T cell receptor beta chains sequenced from one sample in a study of beta chain features in type 1 diabetes. The study reverse transcribed the entire isolated RNA, so it sequenced expressed TCRB transcripts. Profiled with immunoSEQ multiplex PCR; TCRdb holds only in-frame clones, not every one. The data hold roughly 400,000 clones, with more than 13% observed a single time. Sequenced input: naive CD4+ T cells from blood. The receptors derive from a woman younger than 30 in good health.

This clone was observed a handful of times. The junction departs from germline at one end; a sequencing error may be responsible. The chain is built from TRBV28 and TRBJ2-7; maybe TRBD2 (5 bases). Germline V gene lookup returns CDR1 MDHEN and CDR2 SYDVKM. The CDR3 loop spans 10 amino acids. CDR3 protein: CASRGVLPDF. CDR3 nucleotide sequence: TGTGCCAGCAGGGGAGTTTTACCTGACTTC.

The chain has TRBV19 and TRBJ2-7, with D possibly being TRBD2 (6 bases). Germline CDR1 LNHDA, CDR2 SQIVND (reference sequence). Trimming took off 1 base at V and 3 bases at J, with 10 bases between the two ends. This CDR3 contains 14 residues. CDR3 DNA sequence: TGTGCCAGTAGTATAGGGGGTAGCGGCTACGAGCAGTACTTC. Protein product: CASSIGGSGYEQYF.

This chain uses TRBV30 with TRBJ2-7; 9 nucleotides align to TRBD2. The CDR3 spans 12 residues. CDR1 and CDR2 from the germline V gene are GTSNPN and SVGIG (reference sequence). The junction had 4 bases not matched to a gene; V was cut back by 4 bases and J by 6 bases. CDR3 sequence: CAWNPSGTEQYF. The CDR3 DNA is TGTGCCTGGAATCCTAGCGGGACCGAGCAGTACTTC.

The chain employs TRBV30 and TRBJ1-5; a weak D match, TRBD1 (5 bases). The CDR3 contains 16 residues. The V gene lost 3 bases and the J gene lost 0 bases, with 15 bases spanning the gap. Germline V gives CDR1 GTSNPN, CDR2 SVGIG (reference sequence). The CDR3 region has the DNA TGTGCCTGGAGACCCTACGGGGGTCATAGCAATCAGCCCCAGCATTTT. Translation gives CAWRPYGGHSNQPQHF. Full variable domain (outside the CDR3, taken from reference TRBV30 and TRBJ1-5): SQTIHQWPATLVQPVGSPLSLECTVEGTSNPNLYWYRQAAGRGLQLLFYSVGIGQISSEVPQNLSASRPQDRQFILSSKKLLLSDSGFYLCAWRPYGGHSNQPQHFGDGTRLSIL.

V gene TRBV7-2 combines with J gene TRBJ2-5; tentative D call: TRBD2 (6 bases). The V end lost 1 base, the J end lost 4 bases, and 13 bases lay between the germline ends. The CDR3 loop spans 15 amino acids. Germline V gene lookup returns CDR1 SGHTA and CDR2 FQGNSA. The DNA for the CDR3 is TGTGCCAGCAGCTTAGTTCGGGAGATCAGAGAGACCCAGTACTTC. Protein product: CASSLVREIRETQYF.

This clone was detected only a few times. The chain uses TRBV4-3 and TRBJ1-2, with D possibly being TRBD1 (6 bases). CDR3 length equals 14 residues. The V gene lost 5 bases and the J gene lost 0 bases, with 10 bases spanning the gap. Germline lookup yields CDR1 LGHNA and CDR2 YSLEER. CDR3 sequence: CASSVNRANYGYTF. CDR3 nucleotides: TGCGCCAGCAGCGTTAACAGGGCTAACTATGGCTACACCTTC.

This clone was picked up a small number of times. This sequence joins TRBV18 and TRBJ2-1, with 9 positions matching TRBD1. The CDR3 has 14 amino acids. From germline, CDR1 is KGHSH and CDR2 LQKENI. V dropped 3 bases and J dropped 6; count of bases not matched to a gene: 3. The CDR3 loop reads CASSPGTGSNEQFF. CDR3 DNA sequence: TGTGCCAGCTCACCCGGGACAGGGAGCAATGAGCAGTTCTTC.